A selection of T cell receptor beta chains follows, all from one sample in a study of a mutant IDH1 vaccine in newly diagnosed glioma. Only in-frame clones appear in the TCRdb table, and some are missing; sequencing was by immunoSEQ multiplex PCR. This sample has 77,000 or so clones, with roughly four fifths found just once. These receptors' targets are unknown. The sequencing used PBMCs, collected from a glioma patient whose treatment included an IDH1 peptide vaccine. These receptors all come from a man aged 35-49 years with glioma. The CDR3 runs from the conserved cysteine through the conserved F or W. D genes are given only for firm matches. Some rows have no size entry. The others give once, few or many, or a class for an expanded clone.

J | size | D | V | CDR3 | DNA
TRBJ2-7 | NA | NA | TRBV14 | CASSRGSYEQYF | TGTGCCAGCAGCCGCGGGTCCTACGAGCAGTACTTC
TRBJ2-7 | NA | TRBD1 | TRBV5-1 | CASSSTMGTDGWEQYF | TGCGCCAGCAGCTCCACTATGGGGACAGATGGTTGGGAGCAGTACTTC
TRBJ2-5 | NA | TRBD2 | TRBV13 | CASSLARGGSETQYF | TGTGCCAGCAGCTTAGCGCGGGGGGGCTCAGAGACCCAGTACTTC
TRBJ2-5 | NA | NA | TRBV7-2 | CASSLVSQRSPQETQYF | TGTGCCAGCAGCTTAGTCTCTCAGCGGAGCCCCCAAGAGACCCAGTACTTC
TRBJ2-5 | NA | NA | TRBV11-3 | CASSLRQETQYF | TGTGCCAGCAGCTTAAGGCAAGAGACCCAGTACTTC
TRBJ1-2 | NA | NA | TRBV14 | CASSQARGGNYGYTF | TGTGCCAGCAGCCAAGCGAGGGGGGGTAACTATGGCTACACCTTC
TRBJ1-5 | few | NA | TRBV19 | CASTMGYRAIGQPQHF | TGTGCCAGTACTATGGGTTACAGGGCAATAGGGCAGCCCCAGCATTTT
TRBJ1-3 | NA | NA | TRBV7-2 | CASSLGDPRNTIYF | TGTGCCAGCAGCTTAGGGGACCCCCGAAACACCATATATTTT
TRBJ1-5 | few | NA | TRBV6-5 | CASSTGRSNQPQHF | TGTGCCAGCAGCACGGGACGGTCAAATCAGCCCCAGCATTTT
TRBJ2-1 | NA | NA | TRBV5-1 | CASSLVGDSLRNEQFF | TGCGCCAGCAGCTTGGTAGGTGACAGCCTTCGTAATGAGCAGTTCTTC
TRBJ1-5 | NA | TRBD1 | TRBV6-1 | CASSERTGKEPQHF | TGTGCCAGCAGTGAGCGGACAGGGAAAGAGCCCCAGCATTTT
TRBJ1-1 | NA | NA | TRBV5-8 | CASSIFILTEAFF | TGTGCCAGCAGTATATTTATTCTTACTGAAGCTTTCTTT
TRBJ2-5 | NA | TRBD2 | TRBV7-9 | CASSLAGGQETQYF | TGTGCCAGCAGCTTAGCGGGGGGGCAAGAGACCCAGTACTTC
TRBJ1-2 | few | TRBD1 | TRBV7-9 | CASSLTGAHGYTF | TGTGCCAGCAGCTTAACAGGGGCCCATGGCTACACCTTC
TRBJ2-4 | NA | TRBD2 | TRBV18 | CASSPVNSGTPAKNIQYF | TGTGCCAGCTCACCTGTTAATAGCGGGACCCCCGCCAAAAACATTCAGTACTTC
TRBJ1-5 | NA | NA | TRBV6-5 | CATSVRAGDQPQHF | TGTGCCACCTCAGTTAGGGCAGGGGATCAGCCCCAGCATTTT
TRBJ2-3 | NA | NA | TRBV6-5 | CASRTPGSDTQYF | TGTGCCAGCAGGACCCCGGGGTCAGATACGCAGTATTTT
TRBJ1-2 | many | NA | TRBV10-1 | CAGTLRTANYGYTF | TGCGCCGGAACACTTCGGACAGCAAACTATGGCTACACCTTC
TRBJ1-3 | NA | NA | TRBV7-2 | CATRQGGGNTIYF | TGTGCCACCAGGCAGGGTGGTGGAAACACCATATATTTT
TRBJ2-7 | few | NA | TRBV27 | CASSQLRRSHYEQYF | TGTGCCAGCAGTCAGCTCAGACGGAGTCACTACGAGCAGTACTTC
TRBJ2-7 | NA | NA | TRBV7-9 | CASSLTGTSYEQYF | TGTGCCAGCAGCTTAACAGGGACATCCTACGAGCAGTACTTC
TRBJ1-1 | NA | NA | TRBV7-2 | CASSLAPGVTEAFF | TGTGCCAGCAGCTTAGCCCCCGGGGTCACTGAAGCTTTCTTT